This entry concerns a single T cell receptor beta chain. This specimen comes from a study of T-cell memory formation after mild COVID-19. Germline V gene sequence: CDR1 KGHSH, CDR2 LQKENI. The V end was cut by 6 bases, the J end by 0 bases, with 15 bases between. This CDR3 has 17 residues. TCRalpha and TCRbeta libraries used 5'RACE with constant-segment primers and UMIs. TCRdb re-derived calls from the 5' RACE reads in MiXCR, one entry per CDR3 protein. The sample lists about 430,000 distinct CDR3 sequences, roughly 24% occurring once. V and J are TRBV18 and TRBJ2-6; the D gene is possibly TRBD1 (6 bases). This TCR came from an adult woman who had mild COVID-19 (a few samples of this study predate the infection). Cell type and time point are not known. The sample was PBMCs or a T cell subset sorted from them (not recorded which). The DNA for the CDR3 is TGTGCCAGCTCCAATAGGGGACAAATCTCTGGGGCCAACGTCCTGACTTTC. Its translation is CASSNRGQISGANVLTF.